These 17 T cell receptor beta chains were sequenced from one sample in a study of blood T cell repertoires in COVID-19. Data came from immunoSEQ multiplex PCR; TCRdb stores just in-frame clones and leaves some out. There are 80,000 or so clones in the sample; around four fifths occur only once, and 7.5% to 10% lies in the top ten. The specimen sequenced was peripheral blood. The receptors were gathered from a human donor in a cohort sampled during active COVID-19.

This chain links TRBV6-5 with TRBJ1-4, with a possible D match to TRBD1 (5 bases). The length of the CDR3 is 15 residues. The ends were cut back, 8 bases at V and 2 bases at J, with 15 bases in the middle. CDR1 and CDR2 from the germline V gene are MNHEY and SVGAGI. In DNA, the CDR3 is TGTGCCAGCGGCGGGAGGGGATCGACTAATGAAAAACTGTTTTTT. It is translated as CASGGRGSTNEKLFF.

This chain connects TRBV7-9 to TRBJ2-1, with TRBD2 identical over 10 bases. Trimming removed 5 bases from V and 1 base from J; junction bases left unmatched: 8. CDR3 size: 17 residues. CDR1 is SEHNR, CDR2 FQNEAQ, per germline (reference sequence). The CDR3: CASSVERGGISYNEQFF. CDR3 sequence (DNA): TGTGCCAGCAGCGTTGAGCGGGGGGGGATTTCCTACAATGAGCAGTTCTTC. The complete variable domain, with remaining parts taken from reference TRBV7-9 and TRBJ2-1, reads DTGVSQNPRHKITKRGQNVTFRCDPISEHNRLYWYRQTLGQGPEFLTYFQNEAQLEKSRLLSDRFSAERPKGSFSTLEIQRTEQGDSAMYLCASSVERGGISYNEQFFGPGTRLTVL.

This chain uses TRBV18 with TRBJ1-1, with 9 bases identical to TRBD1. CDR1 and CDR2 from the germline V gene are KGHSH and LQKENI. The CDR3 spans 13 residues. V lost 3 bases to trimming and J lost 10 bases; unmatched junction nucleotides: 6. CDR3 sequence reads: CASSPEQGALAFF. The CDR3 DNA sequence: TGTGCCAGCTCACCCGAACAGGGGGCGTTAGCTTTCTTT.

In the case of this clone: At one boundary the junction diverges from the germline segment, which might be a read error. This sequence joins TRBV6-1 and TRBJ2-1; TRBD2 agrees at 7 bases. Germline V CDR1 and CDR2: MNHNS, SASEGT. The length of the CDR3 is 14 residues. CDR3 in DNA: TGTGCCAGCAGCGAAGCGGGGCATTTCAATGAGCAGTTCTTC. This translates into CASSEAGHFNEQFF.

The chain is built from TRBV7-7 and TRBJ2-5; the D gene is possibly TRBD2 (5 bases). The CDR3 is 14 residues long. Per germline, CDR1 SSHAT and CDR2 FNYEAQ (reference sequence). The ends were cut back, 5 bases at V and 2 bases at J, with 12 bases in the middle. DNA for the CDR3: TGTGCCAGCAGCCCCGTAACGGGGCAAGAGACCCAGTACTTC. Translated, it gives CASSPVTGQETQYF.

V is TRBV6-1 and J is TRBJ2-1, with 16 bases matching TRBD2. CDR3 length: 18 amino acids. Germline loops: CDR1 MNHNS, CDR2 SASEGT. With V trimmed by 3 bases and J by 7 bases, 9 bases remained unmatched. The CDR3 region is CASSDGTSGGARWNEQFF. CDR3 DNA sequence: TGTGCCAGCAGTGACGGGACTAGCGGGGGGGCCAGGTGGAATGAGCAGTTCTTC.

The genes are TRBV6-2 or TRBV6-3 and TRBJ1-2, with TRBD1 as a possible D gene (6 bases). Germline CDR1 and CDR2: MNHEY and SVGEGT. The CDR3 has 16 residues. Trimming left V 4 bases short and J 8 bases short, with 23 bases between. The CDR3 coding sequence is TGTGCCAGCAGTTCCTATGCAAGAGGGGGATTGAGAGGCTACACCTTC. It translates to CASSSYARGGLRGYTF.

This chain links TRBV10-3 with TRBJ2-5; 8 bases fit TRBD2. J gave up 4 bases and V 4 bases, and 2 bases lay outside the gene matches. The CDR3 is 13 amino acids. Germline assignment: CDR1 ENHRY and CDR2 SYGVKD. Here the CDR3 DNA reads TGTGCCATCAGTGCGGGAGGGAGAGAGACCCAGTACTTC. It is translated as CAISAGGRETQYF.

The rearrangement uses TRBV11-3 and TRBJ2-1; 8 nucleotides match TRBD2. The V gene's germline CDR1 is SGHNT and CDR2 YENEEA. The CDR3 covers 13 residues. V shed 4 bases, J shed 14 bases, and the junction held 10 bases outside the gene matches. The CDR3 nucleotides read TGTGCCAGCAGCTCCTCCTATAGCGGGGAGGAGTTCTTC. Its protein product is CASSSSYSGEEFF.

This clone has a count of ten or more. This chain uses TRBV6-1 with TRBJ1-6; D is uncertain. Deletions cut 3 bases from V and 0 bases from J, with 9 bases between. Germline V gives CDR1 MNHNS, CDR2 SASEGT. The length of the CDR3 is 16 residues. This CDR3 reads CASSDPLSSYNSPLHF. The CDR3 nucleotides are TGTGCCAGCAGTGACCCATTGAGCTCCTATAATTCACCCCTCCACTTT.

This chain connects TRBV7-9 to TRBJ2-7; TRBD2 aligns across 7 bases. The CDR3 runs 14 residues. Unmatched junction bases numbered 13, after V lost 8 bases and J lost 6 bases. Germline assignment: CDR1 SEHNR and CDR2 FQNEAQ (reference sequence). The CDR3 here is CASLRGDAPREQYF. The CDR3 DNA follows: TGTGCCAGCCTCCGGGGGGACGCCCCTCGCGAGCAGTACTTC.

The V call is TRBV5-4, the J call TRBJ2-7; D is uncertain. The CDR3 is 14 amino acids. V lost 0 bases and J 3 bases, leaving 10 bases between the germline ends. CDR1 SGHNT and CDR2 YYREEE come from the germline V gene (reference sequence). CDR3 residues: CASSLAPNGYEQYF. The CDR3 nucleotides read TGTGCCAGCAGCTTGGCCCCCAACGGCTACGAGCAGTACTTC.

This sequence joins TRBV5-1 and TRBJ2-3, with 14 nucleotides matching TRBD2. With 4 bases clipped from V and 7 bases from J, the junction kept 8 bases outside the gene matches. From germline, CDR1 is SGHRS and CDR2 YFSETQ. The CDR3 is 16 amino acids. The CDR3 region has the DNA TGCGCCAGCAGCAACCAGACTAGCGGGGGGGCGAATACGCAGTATTTT. Translating it yields CASSNQTSGGANTQYF. Looking up the rest from reference TRBV5-1 and TRBJ2-3 gives the full variable domain: KAGVTQTPRYLIKTRGQQVTLSCSPISGHRSVSWYQQTPGQGLQFLFEYFSETQRNKGNFPGRFSGRQFSNSRSEMNVSTLELGDSALYLCASSNQTSGGANTQYFGPGTRLTVL.

The chain has TRBV12-5 and TRBJ2-5; 9 bases are a match to TRBD2. The CDR3 totals 13 residues. Germline CDR1 is LGHNT and CDR2 is FRNRAP. Trimming cost V 7 bases and J 5 bases; bases outside gene matches: 5. The DNA of the CDR3 is TGTGCTAGTGCCCTTGCGGGGGGGGAGACCCAGTACTTC. This encodes CASALAGGETQYF.

The genes are TRBV5-1 and TRBJ2-7; 8 bases agree with TRBD2. Unmatched junction bases numbered 12, after V lost 6 bases and J lost 4 bases. The CDR3 totals 15 residues. The germline CDR1 and CDR2 sequences are SGHRS and YFSETQ. The CDR3 DNA sequence: TGCGCCAGCAACCCGGGTGGTAGCGGGGCGTACGAGCAGTACTTC. It specifies CASNPGGSGAYEQYF. The complete variable domain, with remaining parts taken from reference TRBV5-1 and TRBJ2-7, reads KAGVTQTPRYLIKTRGQQVTLSCSPISGHRSVSWYQQTPGQGLQFLFEYFSETQRNKGNFPGRFSGRQFSNSRSEMNVSTLELGDSALYLCASNPGGSGAYEQYFGPGTRLTVT.

The count of this clone is one. The chain links TRBV5-4 to TRBJ1-4; TRBD1 might be the D (5 bases). Germline V gene data show CDR1 as SGHNT and CDR2 as YYREEE (reference sequence). Trimming removed 1 base at V and 8 bases at J, with 12 bases between. The CDR3 runs 14 residues. The CDR3 spells CASSLRGPGEKLFF. The CDR3 DNA reads as TGTGCCAGCAGCTTGAGAGGACCAGGGGAAAAACTGTTTTTT.

V and J are TRBV6-4 and TRBJ2-1; 7 positions match TRBD2. J was trimmed by 4 bases and V by 5 bases; bases with no gene match: 8. CDR1 is MRHNA, CDR2 SNTAGT, per germline. The CDR3 runs to 15 residues. The CDR3 DNA follows: TGTGCCAGCAGTATCTGGGGGGGGGAGTACAATGAGCAGTTCTTC. It translates to CASSIWGGEYNEQFF.